Below, 21 T cell receptor beta chains from the same sample are listed, as sequenced in a study of blood T cells in healthy people across ages. Using a J-beta primer mix together with a sample-barcoded 5' primer, a second PCR was run for about 7 to 12 cycles. TCRdb reprocessed the 5' RACE reads with MiXCR, giving one entry per CDR3 protein. This sample has roughly 1,500,000 distinct CDR3 sequences; 42% occur once, and the top ten carry under 8%. Sequenced sample: blood. The receptors derive from a woman under 30 in good health.

The sample holds a few counts of this clonotype. The chain carries TRBV2 and TRBJ2-5; 11 nucleotides line up with TRBD2. V shed 1 base, J shed 1 base, and the junction held 5 bases outside the gene matches. CDR1 and CDR2 from the germline V gene are SNHLY and FYNNEI. The CDR3 is 17 residues long. The DNA for the CDR3 is TGTGCCAGCAGTGAAGTGGGTAGCGGGGGGGGCCAAGAGACCCAGTACTTC. As protein: CASSEVGSGGGQETQYF.

The chain couples TRBV5-6 to TRBJ2-5, with TRBD2 matching 10 bases. V lost 7 bases to trimming and J lost 11 bases; unmatched junction nucleotides: 20. CDR3 length: 16 amino acids. Germline CDR1 reads SGHDT; CDR2 reads YYEEEE. CDR3 residues: CASLRQRGGLIDEQYF. The CDR3 bases are TGTGCCAGCCTTCGGCAGCGGGGGGGTTTAATCGATGAGCAGTACTTC.

This clonotype was detected only a few times. The V call is TRBV20-1, the J call TRBJ2-1; 14 bases are shared with TRBD2. This CDR3 comprises 15 residues. J was trimmed by 9 bases and V by 3 bases; bases with no gene match: 7. In germline, CDR1 is DFQATT, CDR2 SNEGSKA (reference sequence). The CDR3 nucleotides are TGCAGTGCTAGCGGGACTAGCGGGAGTTTGAGTGAGCAGTTCTTC. It translates to CSASGTSGSLSEQFF.

V gene TRBV7-2 combines with J gene TRBJ2-7, with D possibly TRBD1 on 6 matching bases. This CDR3 has 16 amino acids. V lost 5 bases, J lost 0 bases, and 17 bases lay in between. Germline V gene data show CDR1 as SGHTA and CDR2 as FQGNSA. The CDR3 DNA reads TGTGCCAGCAGCCCGGCTGTTGGGACAAGCTCCTACGAGCAGTACTTC. This gives the protein CASSPAVGTSSYEQYF. The complete variable domain, with remaining parts taken from reference TRBV7-2 and TRBJ2-7, reads GAGVSQSPSNKVTEKGKDVELRCDPISGHTALYWYRQSLGQGLEFLIYFQGNSAPDKSGLPSDRFSAERTGGSVSTLTIQRTQQEDSAVYLCASSPAVGTSSYEQYFGPGTRLTVT.

This clonotype was observed a few times. V usage is TRBV7-2 and J usage is TRBJ1-5; D not certain. CDR1 is SGHTA and CDR2 is FQGNSA in the germline V gene. The CDR3 spans 15 residues. V was cut by 4 bases and J by 2 bases, with 12 bases left in between. The CDR3, as DNA: TGTGCCAGCAGCTCACGGACCGGGCGCAATCAGCCCCAGCATTTT. Its protein is CASSSRTGRNQPQHF.

This clonotype has at least ten counts. The V call is TRBV29-1, the J call TRBJ2-3; 8 positions match TRBD1. V shed 5 bases and J 5 bases; nucleotides not matched to a gene: 9. The CDR3 extends over 14 amino acids. The germline V gene encodes CDR1 SQVTM and CDR2 ANQGSEA. The CDR3 coding sequence is TGCAGCGTTCGAGGACAGGGCGGGATAGATACGCAGTATTTT. Translated, it gives CSVRGQGGIDTQYF.

A single count supports this clonotype. The chain is built from TRBV20-1 and TRBJ2-1; D gene unclear. Germline V gives CDR1 DFQATT, CDR2 SNEGSKA (reference sequence). The length of the CDR3 is 16 residues. Deletions cut 0 bases from V and 0 bases from J, with 12 bases between. CDR3 region: CSARELARSSYNEQFF. CDR3 in DNA: TGCAGTGCTAGAGAATTGGCTAGGAGCTCCTACAATGAGCAGTTCTTC.

This clonotype was found a few times. At one boundary the junction diverges from the germline segment, which might be a read error. The genes are TRBV7-9 and TRBJ1-2; TRBD1 might be the D (6 bases). Germline V gene data show CDR1 as SEHNR and CDR2 as FQNEAQ (reference sequence). The CDR3 runs to 13 residues. CDR3 in DNA: TGTGCCAGCAGGGGGGCCGGCGACTACGGCTACACCTTC. Translated, it gives CASRGAGDYGYTF.

To note about this clonotype: A junction boundary mismatches the germline segment, possibly from a read error. The gene calls are TRBV12-3 or TRBV12-4 and TRBJ2-3; no clear D gene. The CDR3 is 15 amino acids. CDR3 region: CASSIYRQSTDTQYF. In nucleotides, the CDR3 is TGCGCCAGCAGCATTTACAGACAATCCACAGATACGCAGTATTTT.

This clonotype was counted a few times. V gene TRBV20-1 combines with J gene TRBJ2-3, with TRBD2 matching 9 bases. The CDR3 covers 17 residues. V lost 0 bases to trimming and J lost 6 bases; unmatched junction nucleotides: 13. CDR1 and CDR2 (germline): DFQATT, SNEGSKA (reference sequence). CDR3 sequence: CSARDWGLAGRSDTQYF. DNA of the CDR3: TGCAGTGCTAGAGATTGGGGCCTAGCGGGGCGATCCGATACGCAGTATTTT.

About this clonotype: Germline is not matched at one junction end, which may reflect a read error. The rearrangement uses TRBV5-6 and TRBJ1-2, with D maybe TRBD1 (5 bases). Germline V gene sequence: CDR1 SGHDT, CDR2 YYEEEE. This CDR3 comprises 13 residues. CDR3 sequence: CAGSTRGSYGYTF. As DNA, the CDR3 is TGTGCCGGCAGTACGCGGGGGAGCTATGGCTACACCTTC.

The chain is built from TRBV9 and TRBJ2-6; no clear D gene. The CDR3 consists of 15 residues. V lost 3 bases and J lost 1, with 8 bases in between. Germline lookup yields CDR1 SGDLS and CDR2 YYNGEE. The CDR3 spells CASSALGSGANVLTF. Written as DNA, the CDR3 is TGTGCCAGCAGCGCGTTGGGTTCTGGGGCCAACGTCCTGACTTTC.

This sequence joins TRBV11-2 and TRBJ2-1, with 16 bases identical to TRBD2. With 5 bases clipped from V and 8 bases from J, the junction kept 9 bases outside the gene matches. CDR3 length: 17 residues. Per germline, CDR1 SGHAT and CDR2 FQNNGV. CDR3 sequence (DNA): TGTGCCAGCAGCCAAACGGGACTAGCGGGAGGGCAGCATGAGCAGTTCTTC. It encodes CASSQTGLAGGQHEQFF. Variable domain in full (rest from reference TRBV11-2 and TRBJ2-1): EAGVAQSPRYKIIEKRQSVAFWCNPISGHATLYWYQQILGQGPKLLIQFQNNGVVDDSQLPKDRFSAERLKGVDSTLKIQPAKLEDSAVYLCASSQTGLAGGQHEQFFGPGTRLTVL.

The chain links TRBV6-2 or TRBV6-3 to TRBJ1-1, with D maybe TRBD1 (5 bases). V was clipped by 4 bases and J by 4 bases, with 19 bases between them. Per the germline V gene, CDR1 is MNHEY and CDR2 is SVGEGT. The CDR3 sequence is 16 residues long. The CDR3 region is CASSSPDGGLGTEAFF. The CDR3 bases are TGTGCCAGCAGTTCCCCCGACGGGGGTTTGGGCACTGAAGCTTTCTTT.

The rearrangement links TRBV20-1 to TRBJ2-4, with a possible D match to TRBD2 (6 bases). The germline V gene has CDR1 DFQATT and CDR2 SNEGSKA (reference sequence). This CDR3 region has 12 residues. V gave up 5 bases and J gave up 15 bases, with 20 bases separating them. CDR3 sequence: CSAESGSGGRYF. CDR3 sequence (DNA): TGCAGTGCTGAGAGCGGGTCGGGTGGGCGGTACTTC.

Here the CDR3 DNA reads TGTGCCAGCAGCTTAGGTTTTAGGGCTGAGGAGTCACCCCTCCACTTT. It yields the protein CASSLGFRAEESPLHF. V usage is TRBV7-2 and J usage is TRBJ1-6; D is unresolved. CDR1 and CDR2 from the germline V gene are SGHTA and FQGNSA. V lost 1 base to trimming and J lost 10 bases, with 17 bases between them. CDR3 size: 16 residues.

J is TRBJ2-7 and V is TRBV27; 7 nucleotides match TRBD2. The tail of the sequence fits TRBJ2-5 better, so the J call may be wrong. There are 15 residues in the CDR3. Germline assignment: CDR1 MNHEY and CDR2 SMNVEV (reference sequence). Here the CDR3 DNA reads TGTGCCAGCAGTTTAAGTAGCCGGGGGGAGGAGACCCAGTACTTC. As protein: CASSLSSRGEETQYF.

The chain links TRBV14 to TRBJ1-1; D is unclear. CDR1 SGHDN and CDR2 FVKESK come from the germline V gene. V lost 4 bases and J lost 1, with 13 bases in between. CDR3 length: 15 amino acids. In DNA form, the CDR3 reads TGTGCCAGCAGCCCCTGGGGAGTACCGAACACTGAAGCTTTCTTT. It codes for CASSPWGVPNTEAFF.

V and J are TRBV24-1 and TRBJ2-6; D is ambiguous. Germline values: CDR1 KGHDR, CDR2 SFDVKD. Deletions cut 5 bases from V and 0 bases from J, with 10 bases between. CDR3 size: 16 residues. CDR3 protein: CATSARHFSGANVLTF. DNA of the CDR3: TGTGCCACCAGTGCTCGACACTTCTCTGGGGCCAACGTCCTGACTTTC.

V gene TRBV15 combines with J gene TRBJ2-7; no clear D gene. The germline V and J ends were trimmed by 1 base and 4 bases, with 14 bases remaining between them. CDR1 and CDR2 from the germline V gene are LNHNV and YYDKDF (reference sequence). The CDR3 consists of 15 residues. DNA of the CDR3: TGTGCCACCAGCAGAGCCCCGGACGGCTTATACGAGCAGTACTTC. Encoded protein: CATSRAPDGLYEQYF.

The rearrangement joins TRBV9 to TRBJ2-1; a possible D gene is TRBD2 (5 bases). The V gene lost 4 bases and the J gene lost 8 bases, with 10 bases spanning the gap. CDR3 size: 12 residues. CDR1 SGDLS and CDR2 YYNGEE come from the germline V gene. CDR3 in amino acids: CASSTGEHEQFF. The CDR3, as DNA: TGTGCCAGCAGCACCGGGGAGCATGAGCAGTTCTTC.